The 14 T cell receptor beta chains listed next were all sequenced from one sample in a study of long-term antiretroviral therapy in people with HIV. Investigators performed immunoSEQ version v3.0 at survey level. This table comes from immunoSEQ multiplex PCR, and its TCRdb copy is limited to in-frame clones, with some not included. The profile shows under 25,000 clones, roughly 86% of them singletons. The sample in question was unsorted PBMCs, obtained roughly 2.5 years after starting antiretroviral therapy. The source of these receptors is a woman in her fifties or sixties with HIV.

The genes are TRBV15 and TRBJ1-4, with 7 nucleotides matching TRBD1. The CDR3 is 16 residues long. Germline CDR1 reads LNHNV; CDR2 reads YYDKDF (reference sequence). Germline trimming cut 1 base from V and 0 bases from J; bases unmatched to any gene: 2. The CDR3 loop is CATSRARGATNEKLFF. DNA for the CDR3: TGTGCCACCAGCAGAGCCAGGGGGGCAACTAATGAAAAACTGTTTTTT.

V and J are TRBV29-1 and TRBJ2-3; 8 bases align to TRBD2. In germline, CDR1 is SQVTM, CDR2 ANQGSEA. After removal of 6 bases from V and 8 bases from J, the junction contained 19 bases not matched to a gene. The CDR3 extends over 16 amino acids. The chain's CDR3 is CSVDNYRAGEEGTQYF. The DNA of the CDR3 is TGCAGCGTGGATAATTACCGAGCGGGAGAGGAGGGTACGCAGTATTTT.

This chain joins TRBV7-9 and TRBJ2-1; D is possibly TRBD1 (6 bases). In germline, CDR1 is SEHNR, CDR2 FQNEAQ (reference sequence). This CDR3 comprises 13 residues. Trimming pared 6 bases from V and 5 bases from J, leaving 11 bases between. The CDR3, as DNA: TGTGCCAGCAGGTCGGGACAAGACAATGAGCAGTTCTTC. This sequence encodes CASRSGQDNEQFF.

The chain combines TRBV15 with TRBJ2-3, with D maybe TRBD2 (5 bases). CDR1 and CDR2 (germline): LNHNV, YYDKDF (reference sequence). CDR3 length: 16 amino acids. V dropped 5 bases and J dropped 0 bases, with 15 bases sitting between them. The DNA for the CDR3 is TGTGCCACCAGCCCTAGCCCACTAGAAAGCACAGATACGCAGTATTTT. Translation: CATSPSPLESTDTQYF.

The rearrangement links TRBV21-1 to TRBJ1-4; the listed D gene, TRBD1, was not tested against the DNA. TRBV21-1 is a known pseudogene. The CDR3 is made up of 14 amino acids. CDR3 region: CASSKQGAGEKLFF. The DNA for the CDR3 is TGTGCCAGCAGCAAACAGGGGGCCGGGGAAAAACTGTTTTTT.

The chain has TRBV19 and TRBJ2-7; D ambiguous. Germline V gene data show CDR1 as LNHDA and CDR2 as SQIVND (reference sequence). V was cut by 2 bases and J by 2 bases, with 7 bases left in between. The CDR3 is 13 amino acids. The DNA of the CDR3 is TGTGCCAGTAGTATAAGGCACGCCTACGAGCAGTACTTC. This encodes CASSIRHAYEQYF.

The rearrangement joins TRBV7-2 to TRBJ1-2; D possibly corresponds to TRBD1 (6 bases). The CDR3 covers 11 residues. Germline V gene lookup returns CDR1 SGHTA and CDR2 FQGNSA. V was pared by 2 bases and J by 14 bases, with 12 bases between. In DNA, the CDR3 is TGTGCCAGCAGCTTACTGGGGGCGCAGACCTTC. Translating gives CASSLLGAQTF.

The chain is built from TRBV5-6 and TRBJ2-5; 8 nucleotides align to TRBD2. The CDR3 runs 16 residues. V shed 4 bases and J 4 bases; nucleotides not matched to a gene: 12. The germline gives CDR1 SGHDT, CDR2 YYEEEE. CDR3: CASSPLAGRGGETQYF. In DNA, the CDR3 is TGTGCCAGCAGCCCTTTAGCGGGGCGGGGAGGAGAGACCCAGTACTTC. Complete variable domain (other parts from reference TRBV5-6 and TRBJ2-5): DAGVTQSPTHLIKTRGQQVTLRCSPKSGHDTVSWYQQALGQGPQFIFQYYEEEERQRGNFPDRFSGHQFPNYSSELNVNALLLGDSALYLCASSPLAGRGGETQYFGPGTRLLVL.

The chain has TRBV5-1 and TRBJ2-7; 11 bases match TRBD2. The V and J ends lost 2 bases and 0 bases, in that order; junction bases with no gene match: 1. This CDR3 is 15 amino acids long. Germline CDR1 reads SGHRS; CDR2 reads YFSETQ. CDR3 loop: CASSLGTSGSYEQYF. The CDR3 DNA is TGCGCCAGCAGCTTAGGGACTAGCGGCTCCTACGAGCAGTACTTC.

DNA of the CDR3: TGTGCCAGTAGTTACACAGCCCCCAAGCGGGGGGCGATTGGCAATCAGCCCCAGCATTTT. Encoded protein: CASSYTAPKRGAIGNQPQHF. The V and J genes are TRBV19 and TRBJ1-5; the D gene is possibly TRBD1 (6 bases). This CDR3 has 20 amino acids. Trimming stripped 5 bases from V and 2 bases from J, with 28 bases between. From germline, CDR1 is LNHDA and CDR2 SQIVND (reference sequence).

V gene TRBV7-9 combines with J gene TRBJ2-3; D uncertain. The CDR3 runs to 13 residues. The V gene lost 1 base and the J gene lost 2 bases, with 4 bases spanning the gap. Germline V CDR1 and CDR2: SEHNR, FQNEAQ (reference sequence). The CDR3 region has the DNA TGTGCCAGCAGCTTAGTGGACACAGATACGCAGTATTTT. Protein: CASSLVDTDTQYF.

J is TRBJ2-1 and V is TRBV7-3; 11 nucleotides match TRBD2. Germline CDR1 SGHTA, CDR2 FQGTGA. Germline trimming cut 6 bases from V and 2 bases from J; bases unmatched to any gene: 9. This CDR3 region has 17 residues. The CDR3 bases are TGTGCCAGCAGTGCTGGACAGGGACTAGCGGCCTACAATGAGCAGTTCTTC. Its translation: CASSAGQGLAAYNEQFF.

The rearrangement uses TRBV5-1 and TRBJ2-3, with D unclear. Germline CDR1 reads SGHRS; CDR2 reads YFSETQ. CDR3 length: 14 amino acids. V was pared by 1 base and J by 0 bases, with 6 bases between. The CDR3, as DNA: TGCGCCAGCAGCTTGCCGGACAGCACAGATACGCAGTATTTT. This sequence encodes CASSLPDSTDTQYF.

This chain links TRBV4-2 with TRBJ1-4; D ambiguous. The length of the CDR3 is 13 residues. V shed 2 bases and J shed 8 bases, with 9 bases lying between them. CDR1 LGHNA and CDR2 YNFKEQ come from the germline V gene. For the CDR3, the DNA is TGTGCCAGCAGCCAATCCTTAGCGGAAAAACTGTTTTTT. It codes for CASSQSLAEKLFF.